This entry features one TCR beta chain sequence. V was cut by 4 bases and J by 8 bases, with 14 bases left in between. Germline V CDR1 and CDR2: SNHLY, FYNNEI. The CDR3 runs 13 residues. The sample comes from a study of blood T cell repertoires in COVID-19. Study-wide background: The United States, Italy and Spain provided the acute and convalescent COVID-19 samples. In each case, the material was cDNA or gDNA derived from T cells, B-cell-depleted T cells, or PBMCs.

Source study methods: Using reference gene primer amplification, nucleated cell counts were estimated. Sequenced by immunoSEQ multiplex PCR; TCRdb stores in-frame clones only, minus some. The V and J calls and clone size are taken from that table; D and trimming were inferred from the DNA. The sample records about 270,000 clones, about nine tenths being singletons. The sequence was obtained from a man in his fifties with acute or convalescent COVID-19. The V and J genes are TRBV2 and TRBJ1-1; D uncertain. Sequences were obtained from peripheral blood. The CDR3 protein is CASSGGRVREAFF. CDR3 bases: TGTGCCAGCAGTGGAGGGAGAGTTCGCGAAGCTTTCTTT. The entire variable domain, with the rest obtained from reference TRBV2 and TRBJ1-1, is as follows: EPEVTQTPSHQVTQMGQEVILRCVPISNHLYFYWYRQILGQKVEFLVSFYNNEISEKSEIFDDQFSVERPDGSNFTLKIRSTKLEDSAMYFCASSGGRVREAFFGQGTRLTVV.